This T cell receptor (beta chain) derives from a study of blood T cells in healthy people across ages. As for the study in general: Template-switching capture recovered about one barcoded beta molecule per two T cells. The study's findings and limits: In older individuals, TCR beta diversity per million T cells was lower, falling roughly linearly with age.

Trimming took off 0 bases at V and 2 bases at J, with 20 bases between the two ends. CDR1 and CDR2 from the germline V gene are MNHEY and SVGAGI. The CDR3 runs 18 residues. To note about this clonotype: Its antigen is not known.

PCR was performed a second time for about 7 to 12 cycles using a sample-barcoded 5' primer and a J-beta primer mix. Via MiXCR, TCRdb re-called the 5' RACE reads, giving one row per CDR3 protein. The table lists about 640,000 distinct CDR3 sequences, 58% of them singletons. This TCR derives from a man aged 55 to 70 in good health. The gene calls are TRBV6-5 and TRBJ2-7; D is undetermined. Sequencing was carried out using blood. CDR3: CASSYSSGRRPRTYEQYF. The CDR3 DNA follows: TGTGCCAGCAGTTACTCGAGTGGACGCAGGCCCCGAACCTACGAGCAGTACTTC.